This T cell receptor (beta chain) was observed in a study of blood T cell repertoires in COVID-19. Study overall: Sites across the United States, Italy and Spain contributed samples from acute and convalescent COVID-19.

Per germline, CDR1 SGHRS and CDR2 YFSETQ. The CDR3 has 14 amino acids. V was trimmed by 5 bases and J by 4 bases, leaving 10 bases between them. Only in-frame clones appear in the TCRdb table, and some are missing; sequencing was by immunoSEQ multiplex PCR. The sample comprises approximately 81,000 clones, 82% of which are singletons, and 7.4% rests with the top ten. The genes are TRBV5-1 and TRBJ2-6; maybe TRBD1 (5 bases). The specimen was peripheral blood. The clonotype comes from a human donor in a cohort sampled during active COVID-19. As DNA, the CDR3 is TGCGCCAGCAGACAGGACGGGGGGGCCAACGTCCTGACTTTC. It yields the protein CASRQDGGANVLTF.